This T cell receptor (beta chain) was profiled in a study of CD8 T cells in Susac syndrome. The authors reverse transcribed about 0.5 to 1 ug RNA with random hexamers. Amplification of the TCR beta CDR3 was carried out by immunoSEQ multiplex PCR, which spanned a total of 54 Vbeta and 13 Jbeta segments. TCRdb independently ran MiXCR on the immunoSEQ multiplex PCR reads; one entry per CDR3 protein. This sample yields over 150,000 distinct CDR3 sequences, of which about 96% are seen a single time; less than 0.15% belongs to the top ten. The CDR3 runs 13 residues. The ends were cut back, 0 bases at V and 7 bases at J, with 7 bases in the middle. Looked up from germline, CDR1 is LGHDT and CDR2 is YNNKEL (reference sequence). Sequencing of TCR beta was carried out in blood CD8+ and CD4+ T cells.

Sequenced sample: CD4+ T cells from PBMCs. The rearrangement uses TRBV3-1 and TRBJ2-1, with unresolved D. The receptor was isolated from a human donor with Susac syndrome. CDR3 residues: CASSQDIGNEQFF. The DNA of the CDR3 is TGTGCCAGCAGCCAAGATATCGGGAATGAGCAGTTCTTC.